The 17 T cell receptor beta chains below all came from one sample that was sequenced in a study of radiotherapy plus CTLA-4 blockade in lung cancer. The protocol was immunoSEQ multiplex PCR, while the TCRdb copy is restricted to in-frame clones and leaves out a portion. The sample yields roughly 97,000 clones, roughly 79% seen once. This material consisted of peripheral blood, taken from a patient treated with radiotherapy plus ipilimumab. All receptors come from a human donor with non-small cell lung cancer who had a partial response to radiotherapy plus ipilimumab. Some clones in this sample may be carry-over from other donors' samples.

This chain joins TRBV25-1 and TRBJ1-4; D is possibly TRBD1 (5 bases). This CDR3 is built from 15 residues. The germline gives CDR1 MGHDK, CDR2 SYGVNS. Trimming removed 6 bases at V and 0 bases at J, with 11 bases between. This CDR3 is CASRTQGATNEKLFF. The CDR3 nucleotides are TGTGCCAGCAGGACCCAGGGTGCAACTAATGAAAAACTGTTTTTT.

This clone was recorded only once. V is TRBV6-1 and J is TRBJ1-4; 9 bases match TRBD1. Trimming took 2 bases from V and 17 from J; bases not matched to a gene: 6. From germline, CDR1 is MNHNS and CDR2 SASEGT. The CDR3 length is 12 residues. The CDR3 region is CASSERGGQGFF. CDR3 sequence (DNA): TGTGCCAGCAGTGAACGGGGGGGACAGGGCTTTTTT.

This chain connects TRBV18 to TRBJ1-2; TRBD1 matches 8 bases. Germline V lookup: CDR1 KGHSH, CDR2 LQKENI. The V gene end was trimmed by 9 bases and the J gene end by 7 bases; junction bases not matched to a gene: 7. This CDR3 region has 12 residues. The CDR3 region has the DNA TGTGCCAGTCGACAGGGGCAGATTGGCTACACCTTC. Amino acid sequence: CASRQGQIGYTF.

As DNA, the CDR3 is TGTGCCAGCAGCCAACTAGCTTCTCTCACAGATACGCAGTATTTT. This sequence encodes CASSQLASLTDTQYF. This chain uses TRBV7-9 with TRBJ2-3; the D gene is possibly TRBD2 (6 bases). The CDR3 covers 15 residues. The ends were cut back, 5 bases at V and 2 bases at J, with 14 bases in the middle. The germline V gene has CDR1 SEHNR and CDR2 FQNEAQ (reference sequence).

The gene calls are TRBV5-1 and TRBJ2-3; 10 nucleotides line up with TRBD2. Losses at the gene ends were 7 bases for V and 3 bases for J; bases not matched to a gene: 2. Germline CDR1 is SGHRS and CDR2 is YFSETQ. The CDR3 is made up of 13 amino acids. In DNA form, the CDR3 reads TGCGCCAGCGAGCGGGGGGGTACAGATACGCAGTATTTT. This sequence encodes CASERGGTDTQYF.

The CDR3 sequence: CASSYRADTEAFF. The DNA for the CDR3 is TGTGCCAGTAGTTACAGGGCCGACACTGAAGCTTTCTTT. The genes are TRBV19 and TRBJ1-1, with D possibly being TRBD1 (6 bases). The CDR3 has 13 residues. Trimming cost V 5 bases and J 3 bases, with 10 bases left between them. From germline, CDR1 is LNHDA and CDR2 SQIVND (reference sequence).

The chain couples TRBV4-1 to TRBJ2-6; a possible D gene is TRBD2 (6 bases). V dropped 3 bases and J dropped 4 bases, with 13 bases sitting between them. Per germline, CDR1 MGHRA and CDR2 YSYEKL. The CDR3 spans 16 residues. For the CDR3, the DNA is TGCGCCAGCAGCCAGGGTTGGGGGGTCGGGGCCAACGTCCTGACTTTC. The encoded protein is CASSQGWGVGANVLTF.

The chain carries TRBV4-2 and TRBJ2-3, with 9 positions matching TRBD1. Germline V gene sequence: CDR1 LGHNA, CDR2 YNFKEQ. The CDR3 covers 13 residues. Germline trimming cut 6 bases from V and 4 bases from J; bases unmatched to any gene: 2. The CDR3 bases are TGTGCCAGCAGTGGACAGGGGTCAGATACGCAGTATTTT. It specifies CASSGQGSDTQYF.

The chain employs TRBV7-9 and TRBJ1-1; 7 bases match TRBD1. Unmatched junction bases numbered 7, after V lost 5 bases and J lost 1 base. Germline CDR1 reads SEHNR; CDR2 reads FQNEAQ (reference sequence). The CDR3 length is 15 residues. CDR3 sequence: CASSPGTVKNTEAFF. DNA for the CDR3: TGTGCCAGCAGCCCTGGGACAGTGAAGAACACTGAAGCTTTCTTT.

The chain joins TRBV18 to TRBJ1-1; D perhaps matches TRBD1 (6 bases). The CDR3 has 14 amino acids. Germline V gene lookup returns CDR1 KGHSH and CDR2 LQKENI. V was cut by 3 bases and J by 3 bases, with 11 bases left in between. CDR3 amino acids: CASSPGGGDTEAFF. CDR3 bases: TGTGCCAGCTCACCGGGAGGGGGGGACACTGAAGCTTTCTTT.

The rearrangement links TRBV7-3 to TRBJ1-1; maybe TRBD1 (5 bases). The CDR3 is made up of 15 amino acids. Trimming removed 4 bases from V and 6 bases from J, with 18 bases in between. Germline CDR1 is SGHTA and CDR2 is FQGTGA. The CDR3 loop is CASSWRFGGTAEAFF. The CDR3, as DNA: TGTGCCAGCAGCTGGAGGTTTGGCGGGACGGCTGAAGCTTTCTTT.

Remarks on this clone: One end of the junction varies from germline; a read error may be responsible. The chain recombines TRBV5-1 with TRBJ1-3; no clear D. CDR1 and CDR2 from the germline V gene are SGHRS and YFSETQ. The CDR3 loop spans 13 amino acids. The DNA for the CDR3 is TGCGCCAGCAGCTACAATCCGGGAAACACCCTATATTTT. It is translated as CASSYNPGNTLYF.

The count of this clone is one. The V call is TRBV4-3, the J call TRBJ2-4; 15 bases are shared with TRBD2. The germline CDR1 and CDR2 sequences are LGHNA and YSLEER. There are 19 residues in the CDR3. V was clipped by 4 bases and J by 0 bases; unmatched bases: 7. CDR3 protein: CASSPGGTSGGLAKNIQYF. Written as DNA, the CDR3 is TGCGCCAGCAGCCCGGGCGGGACTAGCGGGGGGCTAGCCAAAAACATTCAGTACTTC.

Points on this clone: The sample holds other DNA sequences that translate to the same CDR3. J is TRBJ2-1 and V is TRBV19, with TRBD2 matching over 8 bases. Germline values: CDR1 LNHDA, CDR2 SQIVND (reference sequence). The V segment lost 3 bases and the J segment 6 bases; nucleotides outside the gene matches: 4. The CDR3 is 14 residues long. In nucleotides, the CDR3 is TGTGCCAGTAGTATCTCCGGGAGGGCCAATGAGCAGTTCTTC. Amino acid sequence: CASSISGRANEQFF. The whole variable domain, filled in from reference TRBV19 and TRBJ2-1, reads DGGITQSPKYLFRKEGQNVTLSCEQNLNHDAMYWYRQDPGQGLRLIYYSQIVNDFQKGDIAEGYSVSREKKESFPLTVTSAQKNPTAFYLCASSISGRANEQFFGPGTRLTVL.

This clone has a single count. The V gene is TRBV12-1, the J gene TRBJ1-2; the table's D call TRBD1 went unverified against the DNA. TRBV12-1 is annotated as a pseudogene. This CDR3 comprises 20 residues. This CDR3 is CASSSHRAPTGASVDYGYTF. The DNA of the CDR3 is TGTGCCAGCAGCTCGCATCGAGCCCCGACAGGGGCCTCTGTCGACTATGGCTACACCTTC.

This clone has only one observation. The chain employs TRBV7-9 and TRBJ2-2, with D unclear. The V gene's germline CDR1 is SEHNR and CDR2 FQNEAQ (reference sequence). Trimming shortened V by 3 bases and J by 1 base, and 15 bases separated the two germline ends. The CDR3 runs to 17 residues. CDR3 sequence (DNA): TGTGCCAGCAGCTTCGTGGGCTCGGCAGAGAACACCGGGGAGCTGTTTTTT. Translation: CASSFVGSAENTGELFF.

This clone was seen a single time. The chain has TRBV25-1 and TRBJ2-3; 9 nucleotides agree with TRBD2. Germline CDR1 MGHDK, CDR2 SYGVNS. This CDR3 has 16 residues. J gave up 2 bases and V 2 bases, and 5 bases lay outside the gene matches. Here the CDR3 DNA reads TGTGCCAGCAGTGAACGAGGCGGGGGGGTCACAGATACGCAGTATTTT. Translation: CASSERGGGVTDTQYF.